One and the same sample provided the 18 T cell receptor beta chains below, sequenced in a study of blood T cells in healthy people across ages. Combining a sample-barcoded 5' primer with a J-beta primer mix, a second PCR ran for 7 to 11 cycles. TCRdb independently ran MiXCR on the 5' RACE reads; one entry per CDR3 protein. The data hold about 640,000 distinct CDR3 sequences, with around 54% observed a single time. Sequencing input: blood. The receptors stem from a man in his 60s in good health.

This clonotype has a handful of counts. V usage is TRBV7-9 and J usage is TRBJ2-6, with 8 bases lining up with TRBD1. CDR1 SEHNR and CDR2 FQNEAQ come from the germline V gene (reference sequence). V gave up 5 bases and J gave up 0 bases; unmatched junction bases: 6. CDR3 length: 17 amino acids. The CDR3: CASSPTGASSGANVLTF. The CDR3 DNA reads TGTGCCAGCAGCCCGACAGGGGCGAGCTCTGGGGCCAACGTCCTGACTTTC.

The rearrangement joins TRBV27 to TRBJ1-1, with a weak D call TRBD1 (5 bases). This CDR3 contains 19 residues. V dropped 3 bases and J dropped 0 bases, with 23 bases sitting between them. Germline CDR1 MNHEY, CDR2 SMNVEV (reference sequence). CDR3 region: CASSFNARTIRLVNTEAFF. The CDR3 DNA is TGTGCCAGCAGTTTTAACGCTCGGACAATCCGACTGGTGAACACTGAAGCTTTCTTT.

The V and J genes are TRBV13 and TRBJ2-7; D call uncertain. CDR1 PRHDT and CDR2 FYEKMQ come from the germline V gene (reference sequence). The CDR3 length is 12 residues. Trimming removed 6 bases at V and 4 bases at J, with 10 bases between. CDR3 amino acids: CASRFQEYEQYF. CDR3 bases: TGTGCCAGCAGGTTTCAGGAGTACGAGCAGTACTTC.

V is TRBV6-1 and J is TRBJ2-5; a weak D match, TRBD2 (6 bases). V was pared by 5 bases and J by 1 base, with 20 bases between. Germline V gene data show CDR1 as MNHNS and CDR2 as SASEGT. The CDR3 is 17 residues long. This chain's CDR3 is CASSQPIGGYGQETQYF. Here the CDR3 DNA reads TGTGCCAGCAGTCAACCCATTGGGGGGTACGGCCAAGAGACCCAGTACTTC.

The chain recombines TRBV29-1 with TRBJ2-1, with TRBD2 matching 7 bases. The trim removed 7 bases at V and 6 bases at J, leaving 12 bases unmatched. Germline V gene data show CDR1 as SQVTM and CDR2 as ANQGSEA. The CDR3 is 14 amino acids. The CDR3, as DNA: TGCAGCGCTGGGAGGGGATCTGAATGCAATGAGCAGTTCTTC. The encoded protein is CSAGRGSECNEQFF.

This chain joins TRBV29-1 and TRBJ2-1, with 10 bases matching TRBD2. Germline V CDR1 and CDR2: SQVTM, ANQGSEA. The CDR3 length is 14 residues. Losses at the gene ends were 3 bases for V and 8 bases for J; bases not matched to a gene: 7. CDR3 residues: CSVDGLAGADEQFF. As DNA, the CDR3 is TGCAGCGTTGATGGCCTAGCGGGGGCAGATGAGCAGTTCTTC.

The V and J genes are TRBV20-1 and TRBJ2-5; 11 nucleotides match TRBD1. Trimming cost V 3 bases and J 0 bases; bases outside gene matches: 6. This CDR3 has 16 amino acids. Germline loops: CDR1 DFQATT, CDR2 SNEGSKA (reference sequence). This chain's CDR3 is CSARGGDRGYQETQYF. The CDR3 DNA reads as TGCAGTGCTAGGGGGGGGGACAGGGGGTACCAAGAGACCCAGTACTTC.

This clonotype occurred once. V is TRBV24-1 and J is TRBJ2-3, with a weak D call TRBD2 (6 bases). The V gene's germline CDR1 is KGHDR and CDR2 SFDVKD. The CDR3 has 14 residues. Trimming left V 4 bases short and J 7 bases short, with 14 bases between. CDR3 sequence: CATSDAPGGNTQYF. CDR3 DNA: TGTGCCACCAGTGACGCCCCTGGCGGGAATACGCAGTATTTT.

This clonotype was seen a handful of times. The CDR3 reads CSARGRLSGGARSSGETQYF. CDR3 sequence (DNA): TGCAGTGCTAGAGGACGACTGAGCGGGGGGGCGCGGTCCTCGGGAGAGACCCAGTACTTC. V gene TRBV20-1 combines with J gene TRBJ2-5; 10 bases map to TRBD2. Losses at the gene ends were 1 base for V and 4 bases for J; bases not matched to a gene: 21. The CDR3 totals 20 residues. Per the germline V gene, CDR1 is DFQATT and CDR2 is SNEGSKA (reference sequence).

V usage is TRBV25-1 and J usage is TRBJ2-1; 8 nucleotides match TRBD2. The CDR3 spans 16 residues. Germline V gives CDR1 MGHDK, CDR2 SYGVNS. The V gene end was trimmed by 1 base and the J gene end by 3 bases; junction bases not matched to a gene: 5. CDR3 protein: CASSESRREDYNEQFF. CDR3 DNA sequence: TGTGCCAGCAGTGAATCTCGGCGGGAGGACTACAATGAGCAGTTCTTC. The whole variable domain, filled in from reference TRBV25-1 and TRBJ2-1, reads EADIYQTPRYLVIGTGKKITLECSQTMGHDKMYWYQQDPGMELHLIHYSYGVNSTEKGDLSSESTVSRIRTEHFPLTLESARPSHTSQYLCASSESRREDYNEQFFGPGTRLTVL.

This clonotype was found once. This chain connects TRBV7-9 to TRBJ2-7; 11 bases fit TRBD2. The germline V gene encodes CDR1 SEHNR and CDR2 FQNEAQ (reference sequence). The CDR3 totals 18 residues. V trimming: 1 base; J trimming: 2 bases; junction bases outside the gene matches: 10. CDR3 sequence (DNA): TGTGCCAGCAGCTTAGGTTCCCTACTAGCGGGGGATCCCTACGAGCAGTACTTC. It encodes CASSLGSLLAGDPYEQYF.

This clonotype was observed once. This chain links TRBV9 with TRBJ2-1; no clear D. The CDR3 runs 14 residues. The V gene lost 4 bases and the J gene lost 4 bases, with 12 bases spanning the gap. CDR1 SGDLS and CDR2 YYNGEE come from the germline V gene. The CDR3: CASSTRGRYNEQFF. CDR3 bases: TGTGCCAGCAGCACCCGTGGACGGTACAATGAGCAGTTCTTC.

V is TRBV5-1 and J is TRBJ2-4, with TRBD1 matching 7 bases. The closer fit of TRBJ2-7 to the DNA end suggests the J call may be wrong. CDR3 length equals 17 residues. From germline, CDR1 is SGHRS and CDR2 YFSETQ. CDR3 sequence (DNA): TGCGCCAGCAGCTTGGGGGGGCTAGGGGGACAGCACTACGAGCAGTACTTC. This translates into CASSLGGLGGQHYEQYF.

The gene calls are TRBV29-1 and TRBJ2-4; 7 nucleotides match TRBD1. Unmatched junction bases numbered 8, after V lost 3 bases and J lost 0 bases. The CDR3 totals 16 residues. Germline CDR1 SQVTM, CDR2 ANQGSEA. The CDR3 sequence is CSVELLGTVAKNIQYF. In DNA, the CDR3 is TGCAGCGTTGAGCTCCTGGGGACAGTAGCCAAAAACATTCAGTACTTC.

The J gene is TRBJ2-1, the V gene TRBV20-1; 9 bases map to TRBD1. Trimming at V came to 8 bases and at J to 7 bases, leaving 9 bases not matched to a gene. This CDR3 spans 13 amino acids. Germline CDR1 DFQATT, CDR2 SNEGSKA (reference sequence). The CDR3: CSSNRGRDNEQFF. The CDR3 DNA reads as TGCAGTTCAAACAGGGGGCGCGATAATGAGCAGTTCTTC.

This chain links TRBV20-1 with TRBJ2-3; 9 nucleotides align to TRBD2. The CDR3 has 15 residues. Germline loops: CDR1 DFQATT, CDR2 SNEGSKA (reference sequence). J was trimmed by 5 bases and V by 3 bases; bases with no gene match: 9. CDR3 protein: CSASKLAGEVDTQYF. CDR3 DNA: TGCAGTGCTAGCAAATTAGCGGGGGAGGTAGATACGCAGTATTTT.

This clonotype has just a few counts. CDR3 nucleotide sequence: TGTGCCAGCAGCCAATGGACAACGAACTATGGCTACACCTTC. This codes for CASSQWTTNYGYTF. This rearrangement joins TRBV3-1 to TRBJ1-2; D perhaps matches TRBD1 (5 bases). Per the germline V gene, CDR1 is LGHDT and CDR2 is YNNKEL (reference sequence). The germline V and J ends were trimmed by 2 bases and 2 bases, with 9 bases remaining between them. The CDR3 covers 14 residues.

V gene TRBV20-1 combines with J gene TRBJ2-1; tentatively, D is TRBD1 (6 bases). With 6 bases removed from V and 2 bases from J, the gap between germline ends came to 14 bases. Germline V gene lookup returns CDR1 DFQATT and CDR2 SNEGSKA (reference sequence). CDR3 size: 14 residues. CDR3 in amino acids: CSADPTGPYNEQFF. Written as DNA, the CDR3 is TGCAGTGCGGACCCGACAGGCCCCTACAATGAGCAGTTCTTC.